The sequence of this TCR beta chain was determined in a study of T cell changes during pregnancy in multiple sclerosis. This CDR3 region has 15 residues. Germline-derived CDR1 and CDR2 are MNHNS and SASEGT. The V and J ends lost 1 base and 0 bases respectively, with 9 bases between them. Method: immunoSEQ multiplex PCR; TCRdb's copy keeps in-frame clones and lacks some. The sample records around 56,000 clones, roughly 94% being singletons. The material was CD8+ T cells from peripheral blood mononuclear cells, obtained after pregnancy. V and J are TRBV6-1 and TRBJ1-1, with D hard to call. The receptor's source is a female donor with multiple sclerosis, enrolled in a pregnancy study. CDR3 region: CASSEDRSLNTEAFF. The CDR3 DNA sequence: TGTGCCAGCAGTGAAGACCGGAGCCTGAACACTGAAGCTTTCTTT.